The rows below give T cell receptor beta chains drawn from one sample of a study of T cell repertoires in cytomegalovirus infection. MiXCR was run by TCRdb on the reads, yielding one entry per CDR3 protein. Of about 890,000 distinct CDR3 sequences listed, around 30% are singletons. What these receptors recognize is not known. Sample: cultured CD8+ T cells from PBMCs, taken from culture after CMV antigen stimulation. Receptor source: a human donor in good health (CMV status not recorded). Some clones in this sample may be carry-over from other donors' samples. CDR3s include the opening cysteine and the closing phenylalanine or tryptophan. The D gene is left open where the match is weak. A clone size is listed for some rows: how often the clone was seen (once, few, many), or a class if it is expanded.

>-|TRBJ2-6|-|TRBV27
TGTGCCAGCAGTGGGAAGCCTGGGGCCAACGTCCTGACTTTC
CASSGKPGANVLTF
>few|TRBJ2-1|-|TRBV11-2
TGTGCCAGCAGCTTCGCTACAGAGCAGTTCTTC
CASSFATEQFF
>-|TRBJ1-2|TRBD1|TRBV12-5
TGTGCTAGTGGGGGGACAGGCCTCTATGGCTACACCTTC
CASGGTGLYGYTF
>-|TRBJ2-2|TRBD1|TRBV24-1
TGTGCCACCAGTGATAGGACAGGGCGAACCGGGGAGCTGTTTTTT
CATSDRTGRTGELFF
>-|TRBJ1-5|-|TRBV19
TGTGCCAGTAGTATCCAGAATAGCAATCAGCCCCAGCATTTT
CASSIQNSNQPQHF
>few|TRBJ1-1|-|TRBV7-6
TGTGCCAGCAGCTCCCTTCGGGGCACTGAAGCTTTCTTT
CASSSLRGTEAFF
>few|TRBJ2-1|TRBD2|TRBV6-5
TGTGCCAGCAGTTCCATGGCGGGGGGCACCGCTGAGCAGTTCTTC
CASSSMAGGTAEQFF
>once|TRBJ1-2|-|TRBV4-1
TGCGCCAGCAGCCAGAGGGCGGCGAACGACCTTAACTATGGCTACACCTTC
CASSQRAANDLNYGYTF
>-|TRBJ1-4|-|TRBV12-3/TRBV12-4
TGTGCCAGCAGTTTTTGGGGACACATTAATGAAAAACTGTTTTTT
CASSFWGHINEKLFF
>-|TRBJ2-1|TRBD1|TRBV29-1
TGCAGCGTTGGTGAAGGGGGCTTCTCCTACAATGAGCAGTTCTTC
CSVGEGGFSYNEQFF
>many|TRBJ1-2|-|TRBV19
TGTGCCAGTAGTACCTTCGACAGTCCCAACTATGGCTACACCTTC
CASSTFDSPNYGYTF
>few|TRBJ2-1|TRBD1|TRBV6-2/TRBV6-3
TGTGCCAGCAGTTATATTTGGGACAGGGTATACAATGAGCAGTTCTTC
CASSYIWDRVYNEQFF
>few|TRBJ1-1|-|TRBV6-5
TGTGCCAGCAGTTACTTCGGGGTGGACACTGAAGCTTTCTTT
CASSYFGVDTEAFF